A selection of T cell receptor beta chains follows, all from one sample in a study of cytomegalovirus exposure and HLA in healthy donors. Some clones are missing from TCRdb's copy, which holds only in-frame ones; the method was immunoSEQ multiplex PCR. The sample holds roughly 130,000 clones, roughly four fifths seen once. Material: PBMCs. The receptors were gathered from a middle-aged woman in good health and CMV-seropositive. Both conserved end residues are part of each CDR3. D genes are given only for firm matches.

TRBD1	TRBV2	TRBJ1-6	CATVTGGDNSPLHF
-	TRBV25-1	TRBJ2-7	CANSSYEQYF
-	TRBV2	TRBJ2-1	CASSDRAGGNSKQFF
-	TRBV27	TRBJ2-2	CASSPLTNTGELFF
-	TRBV4-1	TRBJ1-5	CASSQDRQGYQPQHF
-	TRBV5-1	TRBJ2-6	CAGRNGGRVVDSGANVLTF
TRBD2	TRBV7-2	TRBJ2-3	CASSLAGLGVTQYF
TRBD1	TRBV6-1	TRBJ2-1	CASSGTGDNEQFF
-	TRBV6-5	TRBJ2-5	CASSYSEGLSETQYF
-	TRBV7-8	TRBJ2-1	CASSLVREQFF
TRBD2	TRBV25-1	TRBJ2-7	CASSGETSGFNEQYF
-	TRBV9	TRBJ2-1	CASSVDGTGSIYNEQFF
TRBD1	TRBV19	TRBJ2-7	CASRATGESYEQYF
-	TRBV25-1	TRBJ2-6	CASSVTGSGANVLTF
-	TRBV7-9	TRBJ1-1	CASSSSDTEAFF
TRBD1	TRBV19	TRBJ2-1	CASKQGGGEQFF
TRBD1	TRBV30	TRBJ2-2	CAWRQGADTGELFF
-	TRBV1	TRBJ1-5	CTSSQDAYRGPTPYNQPQHF
TRBD2	TRBV6-1	TRBJ2-7	CASSDLLAGGPIGREQYF
TRBD2	TRBV11-2	TRBJ2-1	CASTWTSGGANEQFF
-	TRBV6-1	TRBJ2-1	CAGSRTLTSYNEQFF
-	TRBV6-1	TRBJ1-1	CASSEAVRVATTEAFF
-	TRBV9	TRBJ2-7	CASSVEVGSFEQYF
-	TRBV19	TRBJ1-1	CATQTGNTEAFF
-	TRBV27	TRBJ1-4	CASSYRDNNEKLFF
TRBD1	TRBV7-2	TRBJ1-2	CASSFTQDRGAYGYTF
-	TRBV27	TRBJ2-1	CASSLSGLDEQFF
-	TRBV2	TRBJ2-3	CASNQQGPRTDTQYF
TRBD1	TRBV2	TRBJ2-7	CASSRDSSYEQYF
-	TRBV5-1	TRBJ2-3	CASRTGSTTDTQYF
-	TRBV30	TRBJ1-5	CAWRAGQNSGQPQHF